The T cell receptor (beta chain) under discussion was sequenced for a study of blood T cell repertoires in COVID-19. Looking at the study overall: Samples representing acute and convalescent COVID-19 were sourced from the United States, Italy and Spain. PBMCs, B-cell-depleted T cells, or T cells provided the cDNA or gDNA that made up the material.

Authors' data handling: Amplifying reference gene primers gave estimates of nucleated cell counts. Measured with immunoSEQ multiplex PCR; TCRdb has only the in-frame clones, and not every one. For V, J and clone size, that table is used; D and trimming come from the DNA. The sample includes approximately 82,000 clones, 82% of them seen just once. Trimming stripped 0 bases from V and 6 bases from J, with 9 bases between. The CDR3 is 13 residues long. The V gene's germline CDR1 is SGDLS and CDR2 YYNGEE. This TCR came from a woman aged 70 to 79 with acute or convalescent COVID-19. The J gene is TRBJ1-1, the V gene TRBV9, with a tentative D call TRBD1 (5 bases). Sequenced input: peripheral blood. The CDR3 nucleotides read TGTGCCAGCAGCGTAGTAGGGGTACCTGAAGCTTTCTTT. Translating it yields CASSVVGVPEAFF.